What follows are 22 T cell receptor beta chains derived from one specimen sequenced in a study of blood T cell repertoires in COVID-19 (dated by TCRdb to about 2020). Preparation of the library involved the immunoSEQ multiplex PCR assay. The table comes from immuneACCESS by way of TCRdb, which keeps in-frame sequences with V and J called. Part of the clones is missing from these tables; in studies checked, under half for an unresolved V gene and the rest for unknown reasons. The sample table records about 140,000 clones; about 80% of these occur just once. 2.5% to 3% of the sample rests with the top ten. The sequenced sample consisted of PBMCs or T cells enriched from blood (not recorded which). The receptors were gathered from a woman in her forties or fifties who had recovered from COVID-19.

This chain uses TRBV4-2 with TRBJ1-3, with TRBD1 matching over 9 bases. The trim removed 0 bases at V and 1 base at J, leaving 7 bases unmatched. This CDR3 has 18 amino acids. Germline CDR1 LGHNA, CDR2 YNFKEQ. CDR3 sequence (DNA): TGTGCCAGCAGCCAAGATCTGTACAGGGGGCCGTCTGGAAACACCATATATTTT. This codes for CASSQDLYRGPSGNTIYF.

The gene calls are TRBV6-5 and TRBJ2-7; 10 bases align to TRBD2. The CDR3 is 16 amino acids. CDR1 and CDR2 from the germline V gene are MNHEY and SVGAGI. V lost 4 bases, J lost 0 bases, and 6 bases stayed unmatched. CDR3 loop: CASSWTSGRSSYEQYF. CDR3 DNA: TGTGCCAGCAGTTGGACTAGCGGTAGAAGCTCCTACGAGCAGTACTTC.

V and J are TRBV9 and TRBJ1-1; D is undetermined. CDR1 SGDLS and CDR2 YYNGEE come from the germline V gene. The CDR3 length is 13 residues. Trimming cost V 3 bases and J 4 bases, with 10 bases left between them. The CDR3 sequence: CASSDNTGTEAFF. The DNA of the CDR3 is TGTGCCAGCAGCGACAACACGGGCACTGAAGCTTTCTTT.

This chain uses TRBV5-6 with TRBJ2-7; unclear D gene. Germline CDR1 and CDR2: SGHDT and YYEEEE. V lost 7 bases to trimming and J lost 5 bases, with 10 bases between them. The CDR3 consists of 11 residues. The CDR3 loop is CASASENEQYF. CDR3 DNA sequence: TGTGCCAGCGCCAGTGAAAACGAGCAGTACTTC.

The genes are TRBV5-6 and TRBJ2-7; 8 bases fit TRBD1. The CDR3 length is 13 residues. Germline CDR1 SGHDT, CDR2 YYEEEE. V lost 4 bases, J lost 2 bases, and 2 bases stayed unmatched. The CDR3 DNA reads TGTGCCAGCAGCAGGACAGGGACCTACGAGCAGTACTTC. The encoded protein is CASSRTGTYEQYF.

This rearrangement joins TRBV29-1 to TRBJ1-1, with 7 bases identical to TRBD1. This CDR3 region has 15 residues. The J segment lost 0 bases and the V segment lost 6 bases, leaving 10 bases of the junction unmatched. The V gene's germline CDR1 is SQVTM and CDR2 ANQGSEA. The CDR3: CSVGPGTDMNTEAFF. CDR3 sequence (DNA): TGCAGCGTGGGCCCCGGGACAGACATGAACACTGAAGCTTTCTTT.

The rearrangement links TRBV25-1 to TRBJ1-6, with D unclear. V was pared by 2 bases and J by 3 bases, with 5 bases between. The CDR3 extends over 14 amino acids. In germline, CDR1 is MGHDK, CDR2 SYGVNS. The CDR3 nucleotides read TGTGCCAGCAGTGAAAGAGGCTATAATTCACCCCTCCACTTT. Protein product: CASSERGYNSPLHF.

This rearrangement joins TRBV4-1 to TRBJ1-2, with 11 bases lining up with TRBD1. The ends lost 6 bases at V and 3 bases at J; junction bases unmatched: 3. CDR1 is MGHRA and CDR2 is YSYEKL in the germline V gene. CDR3 length: 14 amino acids. The DNA for the CDR3 is TGCGCCAGCAGTCGGGACAGGGGGGACTATGGCTACACCTTC. Residues: CASSRDRGDYGYTF.

The rearrangement links TRBV28 to TRBJ1-1, with 7 bases identical to TRBD1. V was pared by 6 bases and J by 1 base, with 8 bases of the junction left unmatched. Per the germline V gene, CDR1 is MDHEN and CDR2 is SYDVKM. The CDR3 runs to 15 residues. CDR3 in amino acids: CASSIGGTENTEAFF. DNA of the CDR3: TGTGCCAGCAGCATCGGCGGGACAGAGAACACTGAAGCTTTCTTT.

The rearrangement uses TRBV19 and TRBJ2-3, with TRBD1 matching 7 bases. Germline V lookup: CDR1 LNHDA, CDR2 SQIVND (reference sequence). The junction had 8 bases not matched to a gene; V was cut back by 5 bases and J by 3 bases. The CDR3 has 15 amino acids. CDR3 sequence (DNA): TGTGCCAGTAGTCCCCCCCCCAGGGGGACAGATACGCAGTATTTT. Protein sequence: CASSPPPRGTDTQYF.

The chain links TRBV3-1 (or the pseudogene TRBV3-2) to TRBJ2-7; the match to TRBD1 covers 10 bases. Trimming cost V 3 bases and J 7 bases; bases outside gene matches: 6. The CDR3 is 14 residues long. Germline V lookup: CDR1 LGHDT, CDR2 YNNKEL (reference sequence). The CDR3 bases are TGTGCCAGCAGCCAGCTGGGACAGGGGCGAGAGCAGTACTTC. This codes for CASSQLGQGREQYF.

This clone was detected once. The V gene is TRBV28, the J gene TRBJ1-6; D ambiguous. CDR3 length: 15 residues. Germline values: CDR1 MDHEN, CDR2 SYDVKM. Trimming took 7 bases from V and 5 from J, leaving 15 bases between them. In DNA, the CDR3 is TGTGCCAGCACCGAAGAGGGATCCAATAATTCACCCCTCCACTTT. It is translated as CASTEEGSNNSPLHF. Filled out from reference TRBV28 and TRBJ1-6, the complete variable domain reads DVKVTQSSRYLVKRTGEKVFLECVQDMDHENMFWYRQDPGLGLRLIYFSYDVKMKEKGDIPEGYSVSREKKERFSLILESASTNQTSMYLCASTEEGSNNSPLHFGNGTRLTVT.

This clone was recorded only once. This chain connects TRBV14 to TRBJ2-5, with no clear D. Germline CDR1 and CDR2: SGHDN and FVKESK. This CDR3 is built from 13 residues. V was trimmed by 2 bases and J by 3 bases, leaving 7 bases between them. The CDR3 loop reads CASSQRVEETQYF. The CDR3 DNA reads as TGTGCCAGCAGCCAACGCGTGGAAGAGACCCAGTACTTC.

The CDR3 reads CASSLRAGNTEAFF. The CDR3 DNA reads TGCGCCAGCAGCTTACGAGCAGGGAACACTGAAGCTTTCTTT. The chain combines TRBV5-1 with TRBJ1-1; no clear D gene. Deletions cut 2 bases from V and 1 base from J, with 9 bases between. The CDR3 extends over 14 amino acids. Germline CDR1 SGHRS, CDR2 YFSETQ.

A single count supports this clone. V usage is TRBV19 and J usage is TRBJ1-5, with TRBD1 identical over 8 bases. With 6 bases clipped from V and 2 bases from J, the junction kept 6 bases outside the gene matches. The CDR3 extends over 15 amino acids. From germline, CDR1 is LNHDA and CDR2 SQIVND (reference sequence). The CDR3 loop reads CASSQGAPGNQPQHF. The CDR3 region has the DNA TGTGCCAGTAGCCAGGGGGCGCCGGGCAATCAGCCCCAGCATTTT.

The chain has TRBV19 and TRBJ2-7, with TRBD2 matching over 7 bases. V was pared by 3 bases and J by 6 bases, with 8 bases of the junction left unmatched. The CDR3 is 14 amino acids. CDR1 is LNHDA and CDR2 is SQIVND in the germline V gene (reference sequence). This CDR3 is CASSMLAGVSEQYF. Written as DNA, the CDR3 is TGTGCCAGTAGTATGCTGGCGGGAGTGTCCGAGCAGTACTTC.

The chain employs TRBV30 and TRBJ2-2; a possible D gene is TRBD2 (6 bases). The CDR3 totals 15 residues. The ends were cut back, 8 bases at V and 5 bases at J, with 21 bases in the middle. Germline V gives CDR1 GTSNPN, CDR2 SVGIG (reference sequence). The CDR3 here is CAAHAVGGATGELFF. CDR3 nucleotide sequence: TGTGCCGCCCACGCGGTGGGGGGAGCAACCGGGGAGCTGTTTTTT.

This clone was picked up one time. The CDR3 sequence is CASRRYSQGHEQYF. CDR3 DNA sequence: TGTGCCAGCAGGCGCTATTCCCAGGGCCACGAGCAGTACTTC. The V gene is TRBV6-5, the J gene TRBJ2-7, with D maybe TRBD1 (5 bases). V lost 6 bases, J lost 5 bases, and 17 bases lay in between. From germline, CDR1 is MNHEY and CDR2 SVGAGI. This CDR3 contains 14 residues.

The genes are TRBV28 and TRBJ2-2; a weak D match, TRBD1 (6 bases). CDR1 MDHEN and CDR2 SYDVKM come from the germline V gene. This CDR3 region has 14 residues. V lost 1 base and J lost 7, with 10 bases in between. In DNA form, the CDR3 reads TGTGCCAGCAGTTTATTACAGGGCGTCGGGGAGCTGTTTTTT. It yields the protein CASSLLQGVGELFF.

The rearrangement links TRBV29-1 to TRBJ1-3, with D tentatively TRBD1 (5 bases). Per germline, CDR1 SQVTM and CDR2 ANQGSEA. The CDR3 spans 12 residues. The germline V and J ends were trimmed by 6 bases and 1 base, with 7 bases remaining between them. The CDR3 is CSVQESGNTIYF. Here the CDR3 DNA reads TGCAGCGTACAGGAGTCTGGAAACACCATATATTTT.

The rearrangement links TRBV27 to TRBJ2-3, with 13 bases matching TRBD2. CDR1 is MNHEY, CDR2 SMNVEV, per germline (reference sequence). The V segment lost 7 bases and the J segment 0 bases; nucleotides outside the gene matches: 7. This CDR3 region has 17 residues. This CDR3 reads CASTPTSGRTSTDTQYF. CDR3 DNA sequence: TGTGCCAGCACACCGACTAGCGGGAGGACTAGCACAGATACGCAGTATTTT.

The V call is TRBV6-5, the J call TRBJ2-2; no firm D call. Per the germline V gene, CDR1 is MNHEY and CDR2 is SVGAGI. The CDR3 runs 14 residues. The germline V and J ends were trimmed by 6 bases and 1 base, with 9 bases remaining between them. CDR3 sequence reads: CASSSSRNTGELFF. The CDR3 DNA sequence: TGTGCCAGCAGCTCCTCTCGGAACACCGGGGAGCTGTTTTTT.